The T cell receptor (beta chain) under discussion was sequenced for a study of vaccination effects on CD4 cells after COVID-19. In the study overall: Participants completed two doses of the BNT162b2 or mRNA-1273 vaccine. Whole-study findings and limits: Convalescents' post-vaccination spike-reactive clones were chiefly new, vaccine-induced ones.

This clone was detected a few times. As yet, its antigen is unknown. The protocol was immunoSEQ multiplex PCR, while the TCRdb copy is restricted to in-frame clones and leaves out a portion. In the table there are tens of thousands of clones, approximately 78% of which are singletons. Following 10 days of culture, CD4+ T cells were isolated. Documented for the person is a PCR-confirmed SARS-CoV-2 infection occurring between March and December 2020. The germline CDR1 and CDR2 sequences are LGHDT and YNNKEL (reference sequence). This CDR3 spans 14 amino acids. Trimming took off 0 bases at V and 7 bases at J, with 12 bases between the two ends.

The chain joins TRBV3-1 (or the pseudogene TRBV3-2) to TRBJ1-2; D is perhaps TRBD1 (5 bases). The sequence was collected from a human donor who had a prior SARS-CoV-2 infection. This material consisted of CD4+ T cells from PBMCs cultured without peptide, taken before COVID-19 vaccination. CDR3 in DNA: TGTGCCAGCAGCCAAGATAGTAGGGGCGGTGGCTACACCTTC. This codes for CASSQDSRGGGYTF.